This record concerns one T cell receptor beta chain sequence. The antigen is undetermined. The genes are named according to mouse. The CDR3 end is not reached by the read, which stops 1 residue before it; the germline J gene fills it in. Germline lookup yields CDR1 NNHDY and CDR2 SYVADS. V was pared by 3 bases and J by 0 bases, with 11 bases between. The CDR3 runs to 15 residues. This sample stems from a study of tissue T cells after allogeneic stem cell transplantation. Broader study findings: Tissue-detected TCR repertoire was only partly captured by blood and spleen T cells. Across patients, clones rarely overlapped, yet motif clusters were shared tissue-specifically. Anatomically similar tissues had similar TCR repertoires within each patient.

CDR3 sequences, V/J genes, frequencies and template counts came from survey-depth TCRbeta sequencing. Method: immunoSEQ multiplex PCR; TCRdb's copy keeps in-frame clones and lacks some. The table records 40,000 to 50,000 clones, about three quarters of them present only once. The sequence was obtained from a pool of C57BL/6 mice in good health. The sample taken for sequencing was sorted cells pooled from one or two spleens. The rearrangement joins TRBV13-3 to TRBJ2-3; D might be TRBD2 (6 bases). CDR3 bases read: TGTGCCAGCAGTGGAGACGGGACTAGTGCAGAAACGCTGTAT. It codes for CASSGDGTSAETLY. The entire CDR3 is CASSGDGTSAETLYF.